This TCR beta chain was profiled in a study of T-cell memory formation after mild COVID-19. Germline-derived CDR1 and CDR2 are MDHEN and SYDVKM. This CDR3 has 12 residues. Trimming left V 3 bases short and J 11 bases short, with 13 bases between. TCRdb redid the calling of the 5' RACE reads with MiXCR, one entry per CDR3 protein. The data show 150,000 to 200,000 distinct CDR3 sequences, more than 9% seen once. In its sample, this clonotype was seen a few times. The origin of this receptor is a man aged 18-30 years who had mild COVID-19 (a few samples of this study predate the infection). Cell type and time point are not known. J is TRBJ1-1 and V is TRBV28; D call uncertain. Sequenced sample: PBMCs or a T cell subset sorted from them (not recorded which). The CDR3 loop is CASSFAFSDAFF. The CDR3, as DNA: TGTGCCAGCAGTTTCGCTTTCTCCGATGCTTTCTTT.